This TCR beta chain was sequenced in a study of T cells in Graves' hyperthyroidism and ophthalmopathy (dated by TCRdb to the late 2010s). With regard to the full study: Peripheral blood was sampled at the time of initial diagnosis, prior to any treatment. To identify TCR V-J signatures that set the groups apart, the researchers used a discovery cohort of 100 patients, made up of approximately 43 with Graves' ophthalmopathy and 57 with stable Graves' hyperthyroidism. Prospective prediction of ophthalmopathy was tested in an independent validation cohort of fewer than 20 hyperthyroidism patients and some 17 patients who later progressed to ophthalmopathy. After blood sampling, hyperthyroidism patients were treated with methimazole at a starting dose of 30 mg daily, and ophthalmopathy patients were treated with high-dose intravenous methylprednisolone. The 95 to 100 discovery patients were randomly divided into training and test sets at a 7:3 ratio. According to the paper, TCR Vbeta CDR3 sequencing was carried out on approximately 140 peripheral blood samples, which came from around 43 ophthalmopathy, around 74 hyperthyroidism and approximately 17 progressor patients. The study also compared thyroid tissue and blood T-cell repertoires from roughly six Graves' hyperthyroidism patients. General conclusions and limits of the study: No statistical method was used to fix the sample size in advance, and group allocation was not hidden from the investigators. Most expanded thyroid clonotypes (frequency above 0.001) were also found in blood, which suggests that blood repertoires may mirror thyroid immune responses. Ophthalmopathy was separated from stable hyperthyroidism by a 13 V-J signature model, with over 85% sensitivity and roughly 81% specificity obtained in cross-validation and 80%/75% obtained in testing. In validation, the model predicted progression to ophthalmopathy with 55% to 71% sensitivity and about 73% specificity, a median of around six months before onset.

TCR beta CDR3 regions were amplified from RNA transcripts. For the first round of RT-PCR on the TCR CDR3, the HTBI primer set was used together with the Qiagen OneStep RT-PCR kit. The libraries were constructed in a second round of multiplex PCR and then size-selected and purified. Libraries were sequenced paired-end with 100 bp reads on an Illumina HiSeq2000. For the original study's pipeline: SOAPnuke was used to process the raw data, throwing out any read that contained adapters or uncalled bases, had a mean Phred below 15, or lacked an exact constant-primer or identifier match. COPE v1.2.5 was used to merge high-quality paired reads, and clonotypes were defined as unique nucleotide sequences. Clonotypes were aligned to IMGT TRBV, TRBD and TRBJ reference segments using MiTCR v1.1. The analysis was restricted to V-J combinations with a frequency above 0.0001, which together covered 99% to 99.2% of the repertoires. A TCS score was defined as the ratio of F50 (clonal expansion) to E x V (chaos), with BLOSUM62-based TCRdist applied between CDR3 peptides within each V-J. Welch's t-statistics and random forest reduced roughly 530 V-J features to roughly 13, which were used in a naive Bayes classifier (R e1071). Starting from the raw public reads, TCRdb applied fastp trimming at Q25, assembled clones with MiXCR and retained in-frame beta chains. Rows with one shared CDR3 protein collapse into an entry with the most common genes and DNA. The V and J calls and clone size are TCRdb's, not the authors'. The table for this sample lists 360,000 or so distinct CDR3 sequences; roughly 20% of them were counted only once. About a sixth of the sample goes to the ten largest clones.

This clonotype was seen many times. Its antigen remains unidentified. No much larger clone is present one base from it, and per-base qualities are unavailable. Moderately to severely active disease, a Clinical Activity Score of at least 3, a NOSPECS grade of at least 4, and a duration under 3 months were present in ophthalmopathy patients. Exclusion was applied to patients with uncontrolled infections, other autoimmune diseases, pregnancy or lactation. Clinical symptoms, serum thyroxine and TRAb, thyroid ultrasound, and orbital computed tomography formed the basis for the diagnoses. Ficoll-Paque density gradient centrifugation was used to isolate PBMCs from about 9 ml of fresh peripheral blood. Trizol reagent was used to extract total RNA, and RNA quality was then checked on an Agilent 2100 Bioanalyzer. The cysteine opens and the phenylalanine closes a CDR3 of 17 amino acids. Only the CDR3 DNA is retained, 51 bases long and in frame from the first base. Germline trimming: 6 bases from V, 4 bases from J; junction bases outside gene matches: 13.

Sequencing was carried out using blood. The chain employs TRBV12-3 or TRBV12-4 and TRBJ2-2; a stretch of 8 junction bases matches TRBD2. This sequence was found in a woman between 40 and 50 years old with Graves' ophthalmopathy. The CDR3 protein: CASSQLISGISTGELFF. The sequenced DNA: TGTGCCAGCAGCCAGCTAATTAGCGGGATTTCCACCGGGGAGCTGTTTTTT.